Following are 18 T cell receptor beta chains from one sample sequenced in a study of CD8 T cells in ankylosing spondylitis. Each CDR3 protein gets one entry after TCRdb re-called the 5' RACE reads with MiXCR. The repertoire holds 250,000 to 300,000 distinct CDR3 sequences, with over 15% as singletons. The sequenced sample was blood, either unsorted or a sorted T cell fraction (not recorded which). The receptors shown here come from a male donor with ankylosing spondylitis or in good health (not recorded which).

This clonotype was counted between two and nine times. This chain joins TRBV9 and TRBJ2-1, with TRBD2 matching over 10 bases. The CDR3 is made up of 15 amino acids. J gave up 4 bases and V 1 base, and 2 bases lay outside the gene matches. In germline, CDR1 is SGDLS, CDR2 YYNGEE. The CDR3 DNA follows: TGTGCCAGCAGCGTACTACTAGCGGGGTACAATGAGCAGTTCTTC. It encodes CASSVLLAGYNEQFF. Full variable domain (missing parts from reference TRBV9 and TRBJ2-1): DSGVTQTPKHLITATGQRVTLRCSPRSGDLSVYWYQQSLDQGLQFLIQYYNGEERAKGNILERFSAQQFPDLHSELNLSSLELGDSALYFCASSVLLAGYNEQFFGPGTRLTVL.

The rearrangement uses TRBV29-1 and TRBJ2-3, with 12 bases fitting TRBD2. The trim removed 0 bases at V and 4 bases at J, leaving 5 bases unmatched. The CDR3 covers 16 residues. The V gene's germline CDR1 is SQVTM and CDR2 ANQGSEA. The CDR3 DNA is TGCAGCGTTGAAGAGGCTAGCGGGAGGGCCCCAGATACGCAGTATTTT. Translated, it gives CSVEEASGRAPDTQYF.

This clonotype was recorded many times. The chain joins TRBV20-1 to TRBJ2-3, with 10 bases lining up with TRBD2. The V and J ends lost 3 bases and 6 bases, in that order; junction bases with no gene match: 9. Per the germline V gene, CDR1 is DFQATT and CDR2 is SNEGSKA (reference sequence). This CDR3 region has 15 residues. The CDR3 nucleotides read TGCAGTGCTAGTAAAGCGGGAGGGCAGCTCGATACGCAGTATTTT. Protein product: CSASKAGGQLDTQYF.

The V call is TRBV19, the J call TRBJ2-2; TRBD2 matches at 16 bases. Germline CDR1 is LNHDA and CDR2 is SQIVND (reference sequence). The CDR3 covers 18 residues. Trimming removed 8 bases from V and 3 bases from J; junction bases left unmatched: 9. This chain's CDR3 is CASSGTSGRAIDTGELFF. The DNA of the CDR3 is TGTGCCAGTTCCGGGACTAGCGGGAGGGCCATTGACACCGGGGAGCTGTTTTTT.

This clonotype was seen repeatedly, ten times or more. The V gene is TRBV25-1, the J gene TRBJ1-2; no definite D call. The CDR3 runs to 12 residues. CDR1 is MGHDK, CDR2 SYGVNS, per germline. V lost 3 bases and J 4 bases, leaving 6 bases between the germline ends. The chain's CDR3 is CASSDMGYGYTF. The CDR3 nucleotides read TGTGCCAGCAGTGATATGGGCTATGGCTACACCTTC.

At least ten counts were recorded for this clonotype. This rearrangement joins TRBV7-8 to TRBJ2-7, with a possible D match to TRBD1 (6 bases). Germline V gene sequence: CDR1 SGHVS, CDR2 FQNEAQ. Trimming cost V 0 bases and J 4 bases, with 13 bases left between them. The CDR3 length is 15 residues. CDR3 in DNA: TGTGCCAGCAGCTTAGCGCCGGGACACAAATACGAGCAGTACTTC. This codes for CASSLAPGHKYEQYF.

This clonotype occurred many times. The chain uses TRBV12-3 or TRBV12-4 and TRBJ1-5; 10 nucleotides agree with TRBD1. The CDR3 contains 14 residues. The ends lost 8 bases at V and 7 bases at J; junction bases unmatched: 8. CDR3 DNA sequence: TGTGCCAGCGCTCGGGACAGGGGAAGACAGCCCCAGCATTTT. Translation gives CASARDRGRQPQHF.

This clonotype was picked up a small number of times. The rearrangement joins TRBV10-3 to TRBJ2-3, with 11 bases aligning to TRBD2. The germline CDR1 and CDR2 sequences are ENHRY and SYGVKD. V was clipped by 6 bases and J by 5 bases; unmatched bases: 10. The CDR3 has 16 amino acids. The CDR3 DNA follows: TGTGCCATCAGGTCCTTGACTAGCGGGAAAGGAGATACGCAGTATTTT. It yields the protein CAIRSLTSGKGDTQYF.

This clonotype was seen at least ten times. Germline is not matched at one junction end, which may reflect a read error. The chain couples TRBV12-3 or TRBV12-4 to TRBJ2-7; the D is unclear. The CDR3 has 13 residues. CDR3 in DNA: TGCGCCAGCAGCTTCGGGCAGTCCTACGAGCAGTACTTC. Protein: CASSFGQSYEQYF.

This clonotype was detected only a few times. The chain uses TRBV4-1 and TRBJ2-7; D is uncertain. This CDR3 region has 18 residues. V lost 1 base to trimming and J lost 0 bases, with 19 bases between them. The germline gives CDR1 MGHRA, CDR2 YSYEKL. The CDR3 DNA sequence: TGCGCCAGCAGCCAAGCCCCAGGCTCTCCGCGTCTCTCCTACGAGCAGTACTTC. Residues: CASSQAPGSPRLSYEQYF.

The J gene is TRBJ2-7, the V gene TRBV4-1; 11 nucleotides align to TRBD2. Trimming cost V 2 bases and J 6 bases; bases outside gene matches: 6. Per the germline V gene, CDR1 is MGHRA and CDR2 is YSYEKL. This CDR3 has 15 amino acids. In DNA form, the CDR3 reads TGCGCCAGCAGCCAATTAGCGGGAGGGGAGGGCGAGCAGTACTTC. Residues: CASSQLAGGEGEQYF.

There are many counts of this clonotype. The genes are TRBV2 and TRBJ2-2; unclear D gene. In germline, CDR1 is SNHLY, CDR2 FYNNEI. Trimming shortened V by 7 bases and J by 2 bases, and 14 bases separated the two germline ends. The CDR3 extends over 15 amino acids. The DNA for the CDR3 is TGTGCCAGCACCTCGCTGGACCGCAACACCGGGGAGCTGTTTTTT. Encoded protein: CASTSLDRNTGELFF.

This clonotype was seen ten or more times. This chain joins TRBV4-3 and TRBJ2-1; possibly TRBD2 for D (6 bases). CDR1 LGHNA and CDR2 YSLEER come from the germline V gene. The CDR3 runs to 12 residues. V was pared by 3 bases and J by 10 bases, with 10 bases between. The DNA of the CDR3 is TGCGCCAGCAGCCAGTTTGCGGGAGAGCAGTTCTTC. Its translation: CASSQFAGEQFF.

The J gene is TRBJ2-3, the V gene TRBV7-2, with 12 bases identical to TRBD2. In germline, CDR1 is SGHTA, CDR2 FQGNSA. V lost 5 bases, J lost 4 bases, and 7 bases stayed unmatched. The CDR3 runs 16 residues. The CDR3 coding sequence is TGTGCCAGCAGCACGACTAGCGGGAGAATGTCAGATACGCAGTATTTT. It codes for CASSTTSGRMSDTQYF. Drawing the rest from reference TRBV7-2 and TRBJ2-3, the complete variable domain is GAGVSQSPSNKVTEKGKDVELRCDPISGHTALYWYRQSLGQGLEFLIYFQGNSAPDKSGLPSDRFSAERTGGSVSTLTIQRTQQEDSAVYLCASSTTSGRMSDTQYFGPGTRLTVL.

The chain recombines TRBV13 with TRBJ2-6; no firm D call. Trimming removed 4 bases at V and 2 bases at J, with 9 bases between. Germline lookup yields CDR1 PRHDT and CDR2 FYEKMQ (reference sequence). This CDR3 has 15 residues. CDR3 sequence (DNA): TGTGCCAGCAGCTCGACCCGTACTGGGGCCAACGTCCTGACTTTC. Residues: CASSSTRTGANVLTF.

The chain has TRBV29-1 and TRBJ2-1; TRBD2 matches at 12 bases. Germline assignment: CDR1 SQVTM and CDR2 ANQGSEA. CDR3 length: 19 amino acids. V was pared by 6 bases and J by 3 bases, with 18 bases of the junction left unmatched. This CDR3 is CSVPPRTSGTPIVYNEQFF. CDR3 nucleotides: TGCAGCGTCCCCCCGAGGACTAGCGGGACTCCAATTGTCTACAATGAGCAGTTCTTC.

At least ten counts were recorded for this clonotype. The chain has TRBV4-1 and TRBJ2-3; 10 nucleotides match TRBD2. After removal of 2 bases from V and 1 base from J, the junction contained 3 bases not matched to a gene. This CDR3 contains 16 residues. Germline loops: CDR1 MGHRA, CDR2 YSYEKL. DNA for the CDR3: TGCGCCAGCAGCCAACCCGGACTAGCGGGCACAGATACGCAGTATTTT. Amino acid sequence: CASSQPGLAGTDTQYF.

This clonotype was seen repeatedly, ten times or more. The rearrangement links TRBV5-1 to TRBJ2-4; no clear D. Trimming removed 4 bases at V and 13 bases at J, with 12 bases between. Germline-derived CDR1 and CDR2 are SGHRS and YFSETQ. This CDR3 has 11 amino acids. CDR3 DNA sequence: TGCGCCAGCAGCGTGGACGGAACACAGTACTTC. Translation gives CASSVDGTQYF.